One TCR beta chain is described in this entry. Its antigen is not known. The sample comes from a study of T cell repertoires in cytomegalovirus infection. Study information: CMV infection together with matching HLA type was indicated by public TCR beta signatures. Notes on the study in general: The ex vivo response was dominated by HLA-C-restricted CMV-specific TCR beta clonotypes. People with CMV and the relevant HLA were identified by cumulative public TCR beta family frequency.

TCRdb analysed the reads with MiXCR anew, one entry per CDR3 protein. The data hold 450,000 to 550,000 distinct CDR3 sequences, with 42% observed a single time. Trimming removed 0 bases at V and 3 bases at J, with 6 bases between. CDR1 and CDR2 (germline): SGHAT, FQNNGV. The CDR3 consists of 13 residues. Material: cultured PBMCs, obtained from culture after CMV antigen stimulation. The chain joins TRBV11-2 to TRBJ2-7; no definite D call. The source is a human donor in good health (CMV status not recorded). Some clones in this sample may be carry-over from other donors' samples. The CDR3 DNA reads TGTGCCAGCAGCTTAGAACTCAACTACGAGCAGTACTTC. Its translation is CASSLELNYEQYF.